The sequence of this T cell receptor beta chain was determined in a study of blood T cell repertoires in COVID-19. The CDR3 runs 15 residues. The germline CDR1 and CDR2 sequences are MDHEN and SYDVKM. V lost 7 bases and J lost 4; bases outside the gene matches: 10. Original processing methods: The authors estimated nucleated cell counts from reference gene primer amplification. Clones were sequenced by immunoSEQ multiplex PCR, and TCRdb holds only the in-frame ones, with some missing. That table is the source of V, J and clone size, and D and trimming were worked out from the DNA. This sample has about 76,000 clones, with roughly 84% found just once. While infection was still active, Seattle patients were enrolled and then followed longitudinally.

The J gene is TRBJ1-5, the V gene TRBV28; 7 bases fit TRBD1. The sequence came from a man aged 55 to 70 with COVID-19, enrolled during active disease. Sequenced sample: peripheral blood. The chain's CDR3 is CASISGGKGNQPQHF. The DNA for the CDR3 is TGTGCCAGCATTTCAGGGGGAAAGGGAAATCAGCCCCAGCATTTT. Based on the CDR3 plus reference TRBV28 and TRBJ1-5, the full variable domain is DVKVTQSSRYLVKRTGEKVFLECVQDMDHENMFWYRQDPGLGLRLIYFSYDVKMKEKGDIPEGYSVSREKKERFSLILESASTNQTSMYLCASISGGKGNQPQHFGDGTRLSIL.